Shown below are 6 T cell receptor beta chains from a single sample sequenced in a study of control samples from healthy donors and cancer patients. The table came from immunoSEQ multiplex PCR; TCRdb's copy has only in-frame clones and leaves some out. Of about 110,000 clones listed, approximately 90% are singletons. Sequenced sample: blood. Receptors were obtained from a woman in her 50s in good health.

The V gene is TRBV19, the J gene TRBJ2-5, with D possibly being TRBD2 (7 bases). This CDR3 spans 16 amino acids. Germline V gives CDR1 LNHDA, CDR2 SQIVND (reference sequence). Trimming cost V 1 base and J 4 bases, with 16 bases left between them. The CDR3 coding sequence is TGTGCCAGTAGTATAGTAATGGCGGGGGCTGGAGAGACCCAGTACTTC. This encodes CASSIVMAGAGETQYF.

The CDR3 sequence is CASSPRVQLSNIQYF. In DNA form, the CDR3 reads TGTGCCAGCAGCCCAAGGGTGCAGCTCTCGAACATTCAGTACTTC. This chain connects TRBV11-2 to TRBJ2-4, with no clear D. The CDR3 spans 15 residues. With 5 bases removed from V and 7 bases from J, the gap between germline ends came to 18 bases. Germline lookup yields CDR1 SGHAT and CDR2 FQNNGV.

V is TRBV5-8 and J is TRBJ1-1; D is uncertain. The CDR3 loop spans 13 amino acids. The germline V gene encodes CDR1 SGHTS and CDR2 YDEGEE. Trimming took 0 bases from V and 3 from J, leaving 6 bases between them. This chain's CDR3 is CASSLGMDTEAFF. The CDR3 DNA is TGTGCCAGCAGCTTGGGAATGGACACTGAAGCTTTCTTT.

The chain has TRBV6-5 and TRBJ2-1; 7 bases fit TRBD2. CDR1 is MNHEY and CDR2 is SVGAGI in the germline V gene. After removal of 6 bases from V and 5 bases from J, the junction contained 10 bases not matched to a gene. The CDR3 has 15 residues. The CDR3 DNA is TGTGCCAGCAGACTCCCTGGCGGGAGAGACAATGAGCAGTTCTTC. Protein sequence: CASRLPGGRDNEQFF.

This clone was observed a few times. V is TRBV7-2 and J is TRBJ1-1, with 7 bases aligning to TRBD1. Per germline, CDR1 SGHTA and CDR2 FQGNSA. The CDR3 is 15 residues long. Trimming at V came to 5 bases and at J to 1 base, leaving 7 bases not matched to a gene. CDR3 DNA: TGTGCCAGCAGCACTTCCGGGACAGAGAACACTGAAGCTTTCTTT. Translation gives CASSTSGTENTEAFF.

This chain joins TRBV6-5 and TRBJ1-2, with 10 positions matching TRBD1. The length of the CDR3 is 15 residues. Germline V gene data show CDR1 as MNHEY and CDR2 as SVGAGI. J was trimmed by 2 bases and V by 8 bases; bases with no gene match: 8. The CDR3 DNA sequence: TGTGCCAGCGGCGGAGGGACAGGGGACAACTATGGCTACACCTTC. The encoded protein is CASGGGTGDNYGYTF.